The 3 T cell receptor beta chains in this list originate from one sample, sequenced in a study of regulatory T cells in long-lasting Graves disease. Described time point: persistent/refractory GD, antithyroid drugs over 5 years with positive TRAb. There was RNA extracted from PBMCs, and the TCR library was made from it. Construction of the TCR beta libraries employed iRepertoire HTBI primers in conjunction with Arm-PCR of CDR3 regions. TCRdb used MiXCR to reprocess the multiplex PCR reads, holding one entry per CDR3 protein. The sample carries more than 650,000 distinct CDR3 sequences, 25% to 35% recorded once. The sequencing here drew on peripheral blood mononuclear cells (PBMCs), taken when the disease was refractory, from a patient treated with antithyroid drugs. These receptors all come from a female donor with Graves disease.

The chain recombines TRBV6-9 with TRBJ1-2, with D perhaps matching TRBD1 (6 bases). This CDR3 region has 16 residues. V lost 3 bases and J 6 bases, leaving 20 bases between the germline ends. CDR1 is MNHGY, CDR2 SVAAGI, per germline. CDR3 amino acids: CASSYSKTGSGDGYTF. Here the CDR3 DNA reads TGTGCCAGCAGTTACTCGAAGACAGGAAGTGGGGATGGCTACACCTTC.

V and J are TRBV30 and TRBJ1-5; possibly TRBD1 for D (5 bases). Germline CDR1 is GTSNPN and CDR2 is SVGIG (reference sequence). The CDR3 has 13 amino acids. Between the trimmed V and J ends, which lost 1 base and 7 bases, there was a span of 11 bases. CDR3 nucleotides: TGTGCCTGGAGTGGGGGGGTCGGGCAGCCCCAGCATTTT. Translating it yields CAWSGGVGQPQHF. The variable domain in full, completed from reference TRBV30 and TRBJ1-5, reads SQTIHQWPATLVQPVGSPLSLECTVEGTSNPNLYWYRQAAGRGLQLLFYSVGIGQISSEVPQNLSASRPQDRQFILSSKKLLLSDSGFYLCAWSGGVGQPQHFGDGTRLSIL.

This clonotype was counted many times. The chain joins TRBV12-3 or TRBV12-4 to TRBJ1-2; D is unresolved. Trimming removed 5 bases from V and 8 bases from J, with 12 bases in between. The CDR3 runs to 12 residues. This chain's CDR3 is CASSPGGQGYTF. The CDR3 DNA reads TGTGCCAGCAGTCCAGGCGGTCAGGGCTACACCTTC.